These 20 T cell receptor beta chains came from one sample sequenced in a study of blood T cells in healthy people across ages. Combining a sample-barcoded 5' primer with a J-beta primer mix, a second PCR ran for roughly 7 to 12 cycles. TCRdb re-analysed the 5' RACE reads in MiXCR, keeping a single row per CDR3 protein. The sample shows roughly 900,000 distinct CDR3 sequences, around 26% of them seen only once. The material sequenced was blood. The receptors come from a woman over 75 in good health.

As regards this clonotype: Since a much larger clone is just one base distant, this may be a read error. Without the conserved terminal phenylalanine or tryptophan, this CDR3 likely stems from a read error. It is unclear where the CDR3 begins or ends on the DNA, so no DNA is shown, and the CDR3 is as TCRdb lists it. V and J are TRBV21-1 and TRBJ2-4; no DNA check was done on the table's D call, TRBD1. TRBV21-1 is recorded as a pseudogene. The CDR3 has 12 amino acids, counting both end residues. The CDR3 region is CASGLVDRQQYS.

Comments on this clonotype: A much bigger clone sits one base away, suggesting this may be a read error. The chain combines TRBV2 with TRBJ1-1, with 8 bases that match TRBD1. The CDR3 extends over 13 amino acids. Germline CDR1 SNHLY, CDR2 FYNNEI. The CDR3 sequence is CTSRSGGNTEAFF. CDR3 nucleotide sequence: TGTACCAGCAGATCAGGGGGCAACACTGAAGCTTTCTTT.

The chain combines TRBV2 with TRBJ2-5, with D maybe TRBD1 (7 bases). There are 15 residues in the CDR3. The V gene lost 6 bases and the J gene lost 5 bases, with 19 bases spanning the gap. Per germline, CDR1 SNHLY and CDR2 FYNNEI. CDR3 in DNA: TGTGCCAGCAGCGCGGGAAGGGGGCTGGGGGAGACCCAGTACTTC. Its translation: CASSAGRGLGETQYF. Full variable domain (outside the CDR3, taken from reference TRBV2 and TRBJ2-5): EPEVTQTPSHQVTQMGQEVILRCVPISNHLYFYWYRQILGQKVEFLVSFYNNEISEKSEIFDDQFSVERPDGSNFTLKIRSTKLEDSAMYFCASSAGRGLGETQYFGPGTRLLVL.

This clonotype was detected many times. V gene TRBV7-2 combines with J gene TRBJ2-1; 10 bases fit TRBD2. V lost 6 bases, J lost 7 bases, and 9 bases stayed unmatched. In germline, CDR1 is SGHTA, CDR2 FQGNSA. This CDR3 is built from 15 residues. CDR3 residues: CASSTTSGDVNEQFF. The CDR3 DNA is TGTGCCAGCAGTACCACTAGCGGGGACGTAAATGAGCAGTTCTTC.

The chain recombines TRBV4-2 with TRBJ2-1, with TRBD2 matching over 8 bases. J lost 10 bases, V lost 0 bases, and 8 bases had no gene match. CDR1 and CDR2 (germline): LGHNA, YNFKEQ. The CDR3 consists of 15 residues. The CDR3 reads CASSQEMLAGYEQFF. CDR3 nucleotide sequence: TGTGCCAGCAGCCAAGAAATGCTAGCGGGTTACGAGCAGTTCTTC.

This clonotype has a handful of counts. The chain has TRBV9 and TRBJ1-1; perhaps TRBD1 as D (5 bases). The germline V gene has CDR1 SGDLS and CDR2 YYNGEE. V was trimmed by 0 bases and J by 5 bases, leaving 8 bases between them. The CDR3 covers 13 residues. This CDR3 reads CASSVVQGTEAFF. DNA for the CDR3: TGTGCCAGCAGCGTAGTTCAGGGAACTGAAGCTTTCTTT.

This clonotype occurred many times. This chain connects TRBV7-2 to TRBJ2-7; D perhaps matches TRBD1 (6 bases). The V end was cut by 2 bases, the J end by 3 bases, with 17 bases between. Germline CDR1 is SGHTA and CDR2 is FQGNSA. CDR3 length equals 16 residues. This CDR3 reads CASSLIEGVGGYEQYF. The CDR3 DNA is TGTGCCAGCAGCTTAATAGAGGGGGTCGGCGGCTACGAGCAGTACTTC.

A few counts support this clonotype. The chain combines TRBV7-2 with TRBJ2-2; D tentatively reads TRBD1 or TRBD2 (6 bases each). V lost 5 bases, J lost 7 bases, and 20 bases lay in between. This CDR3 has 16 residues. Germline CDR1 is SGHTA and CDR2 is FQGNSA. The CDR3 here is CASSLTRGLEGGELFF. The CDR3 DNA follows: TGTGCCAGCAGCCTCACCCGGGGGCTGGAAGGCGGGGAGCTGTTTTTT.

This clonotype was seen repeatedly, ten times or more. CDR3 protein: CASSPTMMGVNYGYTF. DNA for the CDR3: TGTGCCAGCAGCCCCACCATGATGGGGGTTAACTATGGCTACACCTTC. The genes are TRBV9 and TRBJ1-2, with D possibly matching TRBD1 (5 bases). The CDR3 consists of 16 residues. Germline V gene lookup returns CDR1 SGDLS and CDR2 YYNGEE. Between the trimmed V and J ends, which lost 4 bases and 1 base, there was a span of 17 bases.

The V and J genes are TRBV7-2 and TRBJ2-2, with TRBD1 matching 7 bases. The CDR3 consists of 17 residues. With V trimmed by 5 bases and J by 1 base, 10 bases remained unmatched. The germline CDR1 and CDR2 sequences are SGHTA and FQGNSA. The CDR3 sequence is CASSRSSGQQNTGELFF. DNA of the CDR3: TGTGCCAGCAGCCGGAGCTCGGGACAGCAGAACACCGGGGAGCTGTTTTTT.

This clonotype has a count of ten or more. V and J are TRBV11-2 and TRBJ2-3, with D uncertain. Germline CDR1 reads SGHAT; CDR2 reads FQNNGV. Trimming cost V 0 bases and J 8 bases, with 12 bases left between them. This CDR3 is 14 amino acids long. This CDR3 is CASSLDSARATQYF. In DNA, the CDR3 is TGTGCCAGCAGCTTAGATTCCGCCCGCGCTACGCAGTATTTT. Supplemented by reference TRBV11-2 and TRBJ2-3, the full variable domain reads EAGVAQSPRYKIIEKRQSVAFWCNPISGHATLYWYQQILGQGPKLLIQFQNNGVVDDSQLPKDRFSAERLKGVDSTLKIQPAKLEDSAVYLCASSLDSARATQYFGPGTRLTVL.

The chain couples TRBV3-1 to TRBJ1-1, with a weak D call TRBD1 (6 bases). The germline V and J ends were trimmed by 4 bases and 1 base, with 13 bases remaining between them. This CDR3 contains 15 residues. CDR1 is LGHDT, CDR2 YNNKEL, per germline (reference sequence). The chain's CDR3 is CASSLTGSWNTEAFF. The CDR3 bases are TGTGCCAGCAGCCTCACAGGGTCGTGGAACACTGAAGCTTTCTTT.

This clonotype was seen at least ten times. The rearrangement links TRBV11-3 to TRBJ1-6; 7 bases are a match to TRBD1. The germline V gene has CDR1 SGHNT and CDR2 YENEEA. V lost 6 bases to trimming and J lost 10 bases; unmatched junction nucleotides: 9. The CDR3 has 14 amino acids. The CDR3 region has the DNA TGTGCCAGCAGTTTGCGACAGGGCGGGTCACCCCTCCACTTT. This translates into CASSLRQGGSPLHF.

This clonotype was picked up many times. V is TRBV12-3 or TRBV12-4 and J is TRBJ1-2, with TRBD1 as a possible D gene (6 bases). This CDR3 is 14 amino acids long. The ends were cut back, 6 bases at V and 5 bases at J, with 16 bases in the middle. The CDR3 here is CASRGAGKTYGYTF. DNA for the CDR3: TGTGCCAGCAGGGGGGCAGGGAAGACTTATGGCTACACCTTC.

This clonotype was found a few times. This CDR3 is CASSSGGTGRVSTEAFF. The CDR3 DNA is TGTGCCAGCAGCTCAGGCGGGACAGGGAGAGTGAGCACTGAAGCTTTCTTT. The chain recombines TRBV7-2 with TRBJ1-1, with 9 bases fitting TRBD1. With V trimmed by 4 bases and J by 4 bases, 13 bases remained unmatched. This CDR3 contains 17 residues. Germline CDR1 SGHTA, CDR2 FQGNSA.

On this clonotype: Given a much more abundant clone one base away, this may be a read error. This chain joins TRBV20-1 and TRBJ2-1, with 7 bases that match TRBD2. The J call may not be correct, given that the DNA end is closer to TRBJ2-7. Germline assignment: CDR1 DFQATT and CDR2 SNEGSKA (reference sequence). The CDR3 has 15 residues. CDR3 loop: CSASPAGVPYNEQYF. In DNA form, the CDR3 reads TGCAGTGCTTCCCCTGCGGGGGTCCCCTACAATGAGCAGTACTTC.

The gene calls are TRBV4-1 and TRBJ2-1; D remains ambiguous. The CDR3 spans 14 residues. Germline-derived CDR1 and CDR2 are MGHRA and YSYEKL. V lost 0 bases and J lost 3, with 6 bases in between. The CDR3 nucleotides read TGCGCCAGCAGCCAAGATCGATACTACAATGAGCAGTTCTTC. It is translated as CASSQDRYYNEQFF.

At least ten counts were recorded for this clonotype. A read error may account for a junction end that differs from germline. J is TRBJ1-1 and V is TRBV7-2, with 9 bases matching TRBD1. The germline gives CDR1 SGHTA, CDR2 FQGNSA. This CDR3 contains 14 residues. CDR3 bases: TGCGCCAGCAGCCCCGGACAGGGGCGTACTGAAGCTTTCTTT. Its translation: CASSPGQGRTEAFF.

Points on this clonotype: This may come from a read error, since a much larger clone is one base off. CDR3 sequence reads: CASSQILLAGPSNEQYF. CDR3 in DNA: TGTGCCAGCAGCCAGATCCTTCTAGCGGGGCCGTCTAATGAGCAGTACTTC. The chain combines TRBV3-1 with TRBJ2-7; 9 bases align to TRBD2. The CDR3 totals 17 residues. V was clipped by 3 bases and J by 7 bases; unmatched bases: 16. CDR1 is LGHDT, CDR2 YNNKEL, per germline (reference sequence).

This clonotype was seen ten or more times. The J gene is TRBJ2-6, the V gene TRBV10-3; D gene unclear. The CDR3 is 17 amino acids. Germline assignment: CDR1 ENHRY and CDR2 SYGVKD. V lost 3 bases and J 0 bases, leaving 12 bases between the germline ends. The CDR3, as DNA: TGTGCCATCAGTGACCGATGGCTACTCTCTGGGGCCAACGTCCTGACTTTC. Encoded protein: CAISDRWLLSGANVLTF.